This T cell receptor beta chain was sequenced during a study of cytomegalovirus exposure and HLA in healthy donors. Overall study context: The same platform as the 500 to 700 first-cohort repertoires was used for the 90 to 150 validation repertoires, a later analysis reported.

Note on this clone: The antigen is undetermined.

Some clones are missing from TCRdb's copy, which holds only in-frame ones; the method was immunoSEQ multiplex PCR. The profile covers some 250,000 clones, with approximately 84% appearing a single time and 0.95% to 1.5% taken by the ten largest. The CDR3 is 15 residues long. From germline, CDR1 is SGDLS and CDR2 YYNGEE. J gave up 4 bases and V 4 bases, and 8 bases lay outside the gene matches. The study's findings and limits: A subsequent analysis found that TCR clusters from the first cohort also tended to co-occur in the approximately 130 validation repertoires, with about 93% of cluster scores above 0. The authors listed some 150 TCR beta chains as cytomegalovirus-associated. Many donors shared some public TCRs, even though most TCR sequences were rare.

The chain links TRBV9 to TRBJ1-1, with 9 nucleotides matching TRBD1. Sequenced input: PBMCs. This TCR came from a woman between 25 and 40 years old in good health and CMV-seropositive. The CDR3 spells CASSPTRGQGTEAFF. The CDR3 coding sequence is TGTGCCAGCAGCCCAACTCGGGGACAGGGCACTGAAGCTTTCTTT.